This T cell receptor (beta chain) was observed in a study of blood T cell repertoires in COVID-19. V lost 3 bases, J lost 3 bases, and 5 bases stayed unmatched. Germline assignment: CDR1 SGDLS and CDR2 YYNGEE. This CDR3 has 15 residues. The data were produced by immunoSEQ multiplex PCR, yet TCRdb's version contains in-frame clones alone and is incomplete. The table has around 190,000 clones, about 82% seen once. Individuals drawn from around 25 US areas were about 18 to 95 years old. This clone was recorded only once. This sequence was found in a man between 35 and 55 years old with acute COVID-19. Sequencing was done on a sample of PBMCs or T cells enriched from blood (not recorded which). V is TRBV9 and J is TRBJ1-4; 7 nucleotides match TRBD1. This CDR3 is CASSATGTANEKLFF. CDR3 coding DNA: TGTGCCAGCAGCGCGACCGGGACAGCTAATGAAAAACTGTTTTTT.